Listed below are T cell receptor beta chains from one sample, sequenced in a study of early T cells in non-severe SARS-CoV-2 infection. TCRdb recomputed calls from the 5' RACE reads with MiXCR, one row per CDR3 protein. The table shows 70,000 to 85,000 distinct CDR3 sequences, with 12% occurring only once. Sequenced sample: whole blood. The receptor source for this set is an adult who was a healthcare worker with PCR-confirmed SARS-CoV-2 infection or an uninfected control (not recorded which). Each CDR3 is given with its conserved first and last residue. A D gene is named only where the DNA matches it firmly. The size entry is marked missing in some rows and otherwise reads once, few, many or a size class.

v_gene	d_gene	abundance	j_gene	CDR3aa	CDR3nt
TRBV6-5	-	many	TRBJ2-5	CASRRRIYQETQYF	TGTGCCAGCAGGCGCAGGATTTACCAAGAGACCCAGTACTTC
TRBV29-1	-	few	TRBJ2-3	CSVEGGNGADTQYF	TGCAGCGTTGAAGGCGGGAACGGGGCAGATACGCAGTATTTT
TRBV30	TRBD1	few	TRBJ1-1	CAWSVGTGGNTEAFF	TGTGCCTGGAGTGTCGGGACAGGGGGGAATACTGAAGCTTTCTTT
TRBV13	TRBD1	few	TRBJ2-3	CASRGTGNADTQYF	TGTGCCAGCAGGGGGACAGGGAACGCAGATACGCAGTATTTT
TRBV5-1	-	-	TRBJ1-6	CASGPGRSNSPLHF	TGCGCCAGCGGGCCCGGGAGGAGTAATTCACCCCTCCACTTT
TRBV7-2	-	-	TRBJ2-7	CASSSYGTQYF	TGTGCCAGCAGCTCCTACGGGACGCAGTACTTC
TRBV7-2	-	-	TRBJ2-3	CASSLVGPADTQYF	TGTGCCAGCAGCTTAGTTGGGCCCGCAGATACGCAGTATTTT
TRBV5-8	TRBD1	few	TRBJ2-7	CASSLRTGSTYEQYF	TGTGCCAGCAGCTTGCGGACAGGGTCCACCTACGAGCAGTACTTC
TRBV29-1	-	-	TRBJ2-7	CSVEEVGTYEQYF	TGCAGCGTTGAAGAAGTCGGAACCTACGAGCAGTACTTC
TRBV29-1	-	few	TRBJ2-2	CSVLTIRDTGELFF	TGCAGCGTTCTCACCATACGGGACACCGGGGAGCTGTTTTTT
TRBV6-5	-	-	TRBJ2-1	CASSYSIASYNEQFF	TGTGCCAGCAGTTACTCTATAGCGAGTTACAATGAGCAGTTCTTC
TRBV7-9	TRBD2	many	TRBJ2-3	CASSPPRTSGSTDTQYF	TGTGCCAGCAGCCCCCCCCGGACTAGCGGGAGCACAGATACGCAGTATTTT
TRBV3-1	TRBD2	few	TRBJ2-3	CASSSLAGSTDTQYF	TGTGCCAGCAGCTCCTTAGCGGGTAGCACAGATACGCAGTATTTT
TRBV7-6	TRBD2	-	TRBJ2-3	CASSKALAGSTDTQYF	TGTGCCAGCAGCAAAGCTCTAGCGGGATCCACAGATACGCAGTATTTT
TRBV11-2	-	many	TRBJ1-4	CASSRNIKEKLFF	TGTGCCAGCAGCCGGAACATTAAGGAAAAACTGTTTTTT
TRBV9	-	many	TRBJ1-2	CASSVEGVSGYTF	TGTGCCAGCAGCGTAGAGGGCGTGAGTGGCTACACCTTC
TRBV6-5	TRBD1	many	TRBJ2-3	CASRRSTGADTQYF	TGTGCCAGCAGAAGGAGTACAGGGGCAGATACGCAGTATTTT
TRBV6-1	-	many	TRBJ1-5	CASSDPSGISNQPQHF	TGTGCCAGCAGTGATCCCTCGGGGATTAGCAATCAGCCCCAGCATTTT
TRBV7-3	-	-	TRBJ2-3	CASNRGPATPTDTQYF	TGTGCCAGCAACCGAGGCCCGGCTACACCCACAGATACGCAGTATTTT
TRBV7-9	-	many	TRBJ1-4	CASIRGGGDEKLFF	TGTGCCAGCATCAGAGGGGGAGGCGATGAAAAACTGTTTTTT
TRBV24-1	-	few	TRBJ1-1	CATNDSVTGNTEAFF	TGTGCCACCAATGATTCCGTGACAGGGAACACTGAAGCTTTCTTT
TRBV18	TRBD1	many	TRBJ1-1	CASSPPRDRVSITEAFF	TGTGCCAGCTCACCACCGAGAGACAGGGTCTCGATCACTGAAGCTTTCTTT
TRBV12-3/TRBV12-4	TRBD1	few	TRBJ1-2	CASSFAGTANYGYTF	TGTGCCAGCAGTTTCGCCGGGACAGCCAACTATGGCTACACCTTC
TRBV7-9	-	few	TRBJ1-2	CASSPDTYGYTF	TGTGCCAGCAGCCCGGACACCTATGGCTACACCTTC
TRBV7-9	-	many	TRBJ1-1	CASSLGQANTEAFF	TGTGCCAGCAGCTTAGGACAGGCTAACACTGAAGCTTTCTTT
TRBV28	-	medium-sized	TRBJ1-1	CASSVEAAFGTEAFF	TGTGCCAGCAGCGTGGAGGCGGCTTTTGGAACTGAAGCTTTCTTT
TRBV18	-	many	TRBJ2-6	CASSPAVSRYSGANVLTF	TGTGCCAGCTCACCGGCTGTCAGCCGGTACTCTGGGGCCAACGTCCTGACTTTC
TRBV18	-	few	TRBJ1-5	CASSGDYSNQPQHF	TGTGCCAGCTCGGGGGACTATAGCAATCAGCCCCAGCATTTT
TRBV4-2	-	many	TRBJ2-1	CASSQEWGQWTYNEQFF	TGTGCCAGCAGCCAAGAATGGGGGCAGTGGACCTACAATGAGCAGTTCTTC
TRBV6-5	TRBD2	few	TRBJ2-1	CASRTSANNEQFF	TGTGCCAGCAGGACTAGCGCGAACAATGAGCAGTTCTTC
TRBV28	-	many	TRBJ2-1	CASSSAGTAVNEQFF	TGTGCCAGCAGTTCCGCCGGGACGGCAGTCAATGAGCAGTTCTTC
TRBV7-9	-	-	TRBJ2-7	CASTSDNSYEQYF	TGTGCCAGCACCTCGGACAACTCCTACGAGCAGTACTTC
TRBV29-1	-	-	TRBJ1-3	CSVEDLRGAGNTIYF	TGCAGCGTTGAAGATCTTAGGGGAGCTGGAAACACCATATATTTT
TRBV30	TRBD2	many	TRBJ2-7	CAWQQQVLAGNEQYF	TGTGCCTGGCAACAACAAGTACTAGCGGGCAACGAGCAGTACTTC
TRBV28	TRBD2	-	TRBJ2-7	CASSLSLSGRAYEQYF	TGTGCCAGCAGTTTATCATTGAGCGGGAGGGCCTACGAGCAGTACTTC
TRBV20-1	-	many	TRBJ2-7	CSATGGTVLEQYF	TGCAGTGCTACCGGGGGAACAGTACTCGAGCAGTACTTC
TRBV3-1	-	few	TRBJ2-3	CASSQGLDRNTQYF	TGTGCCAGCAGCCAAGGACTAGACCGAAATACGCAGTATTTT
TRBV20-1	TRBD2	few	TRBJ2-2	CSATAYSGKMAGELFF	TGCAGTGCTACTGCCTATAGCGGGAAAATGGCTGGGGAGCTGTTTTTT
TRBV5-1	-	few	TRBJ2-2	CASSFGTGELFF	TGCGCCAGCAGCTTCGGCACCGGGGAGCTGTTTTTT
TRBV6-5	TRBD1	many	TRBJ2-6	CASSYGTEAGANVLTF	TGTGCCAGCAGTTACGGGACAGAGGCTGGGGCCAACGTCCTGACTTTC
TRBV7-2	TRBD2	-	TRBJ2-1	CASSLASGGVDEQFF	TGTGCCAGCAGCTTAGCGTCGGGAGGGGTTGATGAGCAGTTCTTC
TRBV28	-	many	TRBJ2-7	CASSHRGPFYEQYF	TGTGCCAGCAGCCACCGCGGCCCTTTTTACGAGCAGTACTTC
TRBV4-1	TRBD1	many	TRBJ1-1	CASSQDSVGGLVNTEAFF	TGCGCCAGCAGCCAAGATTCAGTAGGGGGCTTGGTGAACACTGAAGCTTTCTTT
TRBV4-1	-	many	TRBJ2-5	CASSGTGNQETQYF	TGCGCCAGCAGCGGTACAGGGAACCAAGAGACCCAGTACTTC
TRBV18	TRBD2	many	TRBJ2-1	CASSPRSAGGRYNEQFF	TGTGCCAGCTCACCACGATCCGCGGGAGGTCGCTACAATGAGCAGTTCTTC
TRBV10-3	-	-	TRBJ1-1	CTSQPDATVNTEAFF	TGTACCTCACAACCAGATGCAACAGTGAACACTGAAGCTTTCTTT
TRBV6-2/TRBV6-3	-	-	TRBJ2-5	CASSYPQETQYF	TGTGCCAGCAGTTACCCCCAAGAGACCCAGTACTTC
TRBV7-2	-	few	TRBJ2-2	CASSPTPGATGELFF	TGTGCCAGCAGCCCGACCCCGGGGGCGACCGGGGAGCTGTTTTTT
TRBV28	TRBD2	-	TRBJ2-3	CASSLGLDYPDTQYF	TGTGCCAGCAGTTTAGGACTAGATTACCCAGATACGCAGTATTTT
TRBV28	-	-	TRBJ2-4	CASQSAKNIQYF	TGTGCCAGCCAAAGCGCCAAAAACATTCAGTACTTC
TRBV6-2/TRBV6-3	-	-	TRBJ2-4	CASTKGLAKNIQYF	TGTGCCAGCACCAAGGGATTAGCCAAAAACATTCAGTACTTC
TRBV18	-	-	TRBJ2-1	CASSWTEGNEQFF	TGTGCCAGCTCGTGGACAGAAGGCAATGAGCAGTTCTTC
TRBV7-9	-	few	TRBJ2-7	CASSRLGGPGYEQYF	TGTGCCAGCAGCCGTCTGGGGGGCCCCGGCTACGAGCAGTACTTC
TRBV29-1	-	few	TRBJ2-7	CSGWDLNEQYF	TGCAGCGGTTGGGACCTCAACGAGCAGTACTTC
TRBV7-9	-	many	TRBJ1-1	CASSLDSRNTEAFF	TGTGCCAGCAGCTTAGACAGCAGGAACACTGAAGCTTTCTTT
TRBV7-9	TRBD2	many	TRBJ2-2	CASSSRERGNTGELFF	TGTGCCAGCAGCAGTCGCGAGCGGGGGAACACCGGGGAGCTGTTTTTT
TRBV12-3/TRBV12-4	TRBD2	-	TRBJ2-7	CASSLYSGTATYEQYF	TGTGCCAGCAGTTTATATAGCGGGACTGCAACCTACGAGCAGTACTTC